The rows below give T cell receptor beta chains drawn from one sample of a study of shared clonotypes between healthy human individuals. Sequencing used immunoSEQ multiplex PCR; TCRdb keeps in-frame clones, though not all of them. The sample lists about 800,000 clones, about 96% occurring once. The sequenced material came from naive CD8+ T cells sorted from blood. The receptors derive from a man between 25 and 39 years old in good health. Each CDR3 is given without its conserved first and last residue.

length | V | CDR3
14 | TRBV29-1 | SVLGLLDDMNTEAF
14 | TRBV5-1 | ASSLGGQTGLYEQY
11 | TRBV6-5 | ASWDTSNYGYT
13 | TRBV7-9 | ASSLYGSSGNTIY
13 | TRBV6-5 | ASSYTGTNTYEQY
10 | TRBV6-5 | ASSPTGVGYT
11 | TRBV6-5 | ASSYVGNNEQF
13 | TRBV6-1 | ASSDHPRGDTEAF
20 | TRBV10-2 | ASSRFLSSGFTKGRLDHGYT
12 | TRBV7-9 | ASSGERDGYIQY
12 | TRBV5-1 | ASSTTSGYDGYT
15 | TRBV7-9 | ASSRGQGEWSGNTIY
13 | TRBV15 | ATSRARDGGNTIY
12 | TRBV5-1 | ASSRQGSRETQY
16 | TRBV11-2 | ASSLDAWGHRSSTEAF
11 | TRBV19 | ASSIVDSDTQY
12 | TRBV28 | ASGLAGGTDTQY
11 | TRBV7-7 | ASSFTEYNEQF
10 | TRBV7-9 | ASSLYPGLKY
12 | TRBV30 | AWSLAGGLDEQY
10 | TRBV13 | ASSLGQGTLF
12 | TRBV27 | ASSSLGAQETQY
13 | TRBV5-1 | ASSFDPGSGNTIY
15 | TRBV7-9 | ASSYGTRDPRSYEQY
12 | TRBV18 | ASSPGQLQETQY
13 | TRBV28 | ASRTGTSRPGEQF
12 | TRBV11-2 | ASSLVSGTYEQY
7 | TRBV6-1 | ASDYGYT
13 | TRBV27 | ASSLEQGATAEAF
13 | TRBV2 | ASSERQGLVREQY